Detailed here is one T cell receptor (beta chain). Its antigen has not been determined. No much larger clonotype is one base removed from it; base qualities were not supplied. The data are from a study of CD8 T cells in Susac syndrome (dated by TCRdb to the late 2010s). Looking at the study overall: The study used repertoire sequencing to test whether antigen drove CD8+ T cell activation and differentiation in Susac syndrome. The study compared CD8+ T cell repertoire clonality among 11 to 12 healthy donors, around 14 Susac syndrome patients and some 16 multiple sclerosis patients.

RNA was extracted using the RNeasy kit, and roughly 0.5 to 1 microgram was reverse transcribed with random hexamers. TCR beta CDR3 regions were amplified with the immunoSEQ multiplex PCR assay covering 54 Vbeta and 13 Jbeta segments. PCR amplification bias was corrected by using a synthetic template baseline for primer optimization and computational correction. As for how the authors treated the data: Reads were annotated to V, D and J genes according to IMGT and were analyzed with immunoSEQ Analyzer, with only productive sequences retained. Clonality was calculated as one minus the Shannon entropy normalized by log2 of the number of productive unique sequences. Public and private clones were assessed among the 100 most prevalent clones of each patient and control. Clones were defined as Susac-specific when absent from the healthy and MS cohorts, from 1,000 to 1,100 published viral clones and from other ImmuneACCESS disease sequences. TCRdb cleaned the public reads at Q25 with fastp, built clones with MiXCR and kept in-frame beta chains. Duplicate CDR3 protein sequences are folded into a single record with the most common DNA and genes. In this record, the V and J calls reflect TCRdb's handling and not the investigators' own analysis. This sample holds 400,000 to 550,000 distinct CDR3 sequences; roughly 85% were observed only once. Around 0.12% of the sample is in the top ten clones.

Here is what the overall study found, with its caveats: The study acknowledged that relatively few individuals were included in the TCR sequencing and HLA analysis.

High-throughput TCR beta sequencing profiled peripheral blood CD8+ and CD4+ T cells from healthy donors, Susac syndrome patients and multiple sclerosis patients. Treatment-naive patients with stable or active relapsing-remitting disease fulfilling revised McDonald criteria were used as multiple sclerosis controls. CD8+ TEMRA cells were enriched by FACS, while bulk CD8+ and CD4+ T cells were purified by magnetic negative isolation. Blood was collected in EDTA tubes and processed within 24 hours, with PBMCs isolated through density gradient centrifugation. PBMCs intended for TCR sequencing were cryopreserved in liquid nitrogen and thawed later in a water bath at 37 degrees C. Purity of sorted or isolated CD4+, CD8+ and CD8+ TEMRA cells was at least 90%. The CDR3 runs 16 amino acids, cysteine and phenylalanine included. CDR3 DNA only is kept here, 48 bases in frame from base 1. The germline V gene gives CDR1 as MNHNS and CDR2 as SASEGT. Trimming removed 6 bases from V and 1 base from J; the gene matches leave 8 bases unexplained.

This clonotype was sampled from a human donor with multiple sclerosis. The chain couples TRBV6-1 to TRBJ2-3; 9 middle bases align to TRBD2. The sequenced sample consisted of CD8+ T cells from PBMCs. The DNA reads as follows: TGTGCCAGCAGGGGACCGACTAGCGGTCGCACAGATACGCAGTATTTT. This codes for CASRGPTSGRTDTQYF.